This is a list of T cell receptor beta chains from one sample in a study of T cell repertoires in cytomegalovirus infection. Their cognate antigens are unknown. In TCRdb, the reads were re-called with MiXCR into one record per CDR3 protein. Of 650,000 to 850,000 distinct CDR3 sequences listed, 25% to 35% are singletons. Sequencing was performed on cultured CD8+ T cells from PBMCs, taken from culture after CMV antigen stimulation. The receptors were gathered from a human donor in good health (CMV status not recorded). Some clones in this sample may be carry-over from other donors' samples. Both conserved end residues are part of each CDR3. D genes are given only for firm matches. A clone size is listed for some rows: how often the clone was seen (once, few, many), or a class if it is expanded.

clone_size: NA; v_call: TRBV27; d_call: NA; j_call: TRBJ2-5; cdr3_aa: CASSPRIGGETQYF; cdr3_nt: TGTGCCAGCAGTCCCCGGATCGGCGGAGAGACCCAGTACTTC
clone_size: many; v_call: TRBV12-3/TRBV12-4; d_call: NA; j_call: TRBJ2-3; cdr3_aa: CASSLYGLTSTDTQYF; cdr3_nt: TGTGCCAGCAGTTTATACGGACTAACTAGCACAGATACGCAGTATTTT
clone_size: NA; v_call: TRBV4-2; d_call: NA; j_call: TRBJ1-2; cdr3_aa: CAPGRTRYGYTF; cdr3_nt: TGTGCCCCAGGACGGACTAGGTATGGCTACACCTTC
clone_size: NA; v_call: TRBV5-1; d_call: TRBD1; j_call: TRBJ2-1; cdr3_aa: CASSLAPTGGIDEQFF; cdr3_nt: TGCGCCAGCAGCTTGGCCCCGACAGGGGGCATCGATGAGCAGTTCTTC
clone_size: NA; v_call: TRBV29-1; d_call: NA; j_call: TRBJ2-1; cdr3_aa: CSVRINEQFF; cdr3_nt: TGCAGCGTCAGGATCAATGAGCAGTTCTTC
clone_size: NA; v_call: TRBV14; d_call: NA; j_call: TRBJ2-1; cdr3_aa: CASKGHNEQFF; cdr3_nt: TGTGCCAGCAAAGGTCACAATGAGCAGTTCTTC
clone_size: few; v_call: TRBV7-6; d_call: TRBD1; j_call: TRBJ2-7; cdr3_aa: CASSLGNRGEPRYEQYF; cdr3_nt: TGTGCCAGCAGCTTAGGAAACAGGGGGGAGCCTAGGTACGAGCAGTACTTC
clone_size: many; v_call: TRBV7-9; d_call: TRBD1; j_call: TRBJ2-3; cdr3_aa: CASSLDRGDTQYF; cdr3_nt: TGTGCCAGCAGTCTGGACAGGGGAGATACGCAGTATTTT
clone_size: few; v_call: TRBV15; d_call: NA; j_call: TRBJ2-1; cdr3_aa: CATSRIPSSYNEQFF; cdr3_nt: TGTGCCACCAGCAGGATACCGAGCTCCTACAATGAGCAGTTCTTC
clone_size: few; v_call: TRBV7-8; d_call: NA; j_call: TRBJ2-3; cdr3_aa: CASSPWTSSTDTQYF; cdr3_nt: TGTGCCAGCAGCCCATGGACATCTAGCACAGATACGCAGTATTTT
clone_size: NA; v_call: TRBV5-1; d_call: TRBD1; j_call: TRBJ1-2; cdr3_aa: CASSSLDRVINYGYTF; cdr3_nt: TGCGCCAGCAGCTCATTGGACAGGGTCATTAACTATGGCTACACCTTC
clone_size: few; v_call: TRBV29-1; d_call: NA; j_call: TRBJ2-1; cdr3_aa: CSADGNYNEQFF; cdr3_nt: TGCAGCGCGGACGGAAACTACAATGAGCAGTTCTTC